The present T cell receptor beta chain was sequenced within a study of blood T cell repertoires in COVID-19. About the research overall: Spain, Italy and the United States supplied samples that represented acute and convalescent COVID-19. In each case, the material was cDNA or gDNA derived from T cells, B-cell-depleted T cells, or PBMCs.

Per the original methods: Researchers report that nucleated cell counts were estimated from reference gene primer amplification. Some clones are missing from TCRdb's copy, which holds only in-frame ones; the method was immunoSEQ multiplex PCR. V and J calls and clone size are copied from that table; D and trimming were computed from the DNA. The repertoire includes roughly 74,000 clones, 84% of them detected once, and approximately 35% sits in the top ten. This TCR came from a man between 65 and 85 years old with acute or convalescent COVID-19. Source material: peripheral blood.

CDR3 DNA sequence: TGTGCCAGCAGTCAGGGGGTAGGAGGAAACACCATATATTTT. The encoded protein is CASSQGVGGNTIYF. This rearrangement joins TRBV7-9 to TRBJ1-3; 7 nucleotides agree with TRBD1. There are 14 residues in the CDR3. Looked up from germline, CDR1 is SEHNR and CDR2 is FQNEAQ (reference sequence). Trimming took 6 bases from V and 4 from J; bases not matched to a gene: 6. Full variable domain (outside the CDR3, taken from reference TRBV7-9 and TRBJ1-3): DTGVSQNPRHKITKRGQNVTFRCDPISEHNRLYWYRQTLGQGPEFLTYFQNEAQLEKSRLLSDRFSAERPKGSFSTLEIQRTEQGDSAMYLCASSQGVGGNTIYFGEGSWLTVV.